This TCR beta chain was identified during a study of T cell changes during pregnancy in multiple sclerosis. The table came from immunoSEQ multiplex PCR; TCRdb's copy has only in-frame clones and leaves some out. This sample yields tens of thousands of clones, of which roughly 90% are seen a single time; roughly 1.5% belongs to the top ten. V trimming: 4 bases; J trimming: 5 bases; junction bases outside the gene matches: 12. CDR3 length: 15 residues. The V gene's germline CDR1 is SGHNT and CDR2 YYREEE (reference sequence). Sequenced here: peripheral blood, sampled in the first trimester of pregnancy. The clonotype originates from a female donor in good health, enrolled as a control in a pregnancy study. This sequence joins TRBV5-4 and TRBJ2-7, with 7 bases aligning to TRBD2. The CDR3 region has the DNA TGTGCCAGCAGCCCGACGGGCGGGAGTTTGGACGAGCAGTACTTC. It specifies CASSPTGGSLDEQYF.